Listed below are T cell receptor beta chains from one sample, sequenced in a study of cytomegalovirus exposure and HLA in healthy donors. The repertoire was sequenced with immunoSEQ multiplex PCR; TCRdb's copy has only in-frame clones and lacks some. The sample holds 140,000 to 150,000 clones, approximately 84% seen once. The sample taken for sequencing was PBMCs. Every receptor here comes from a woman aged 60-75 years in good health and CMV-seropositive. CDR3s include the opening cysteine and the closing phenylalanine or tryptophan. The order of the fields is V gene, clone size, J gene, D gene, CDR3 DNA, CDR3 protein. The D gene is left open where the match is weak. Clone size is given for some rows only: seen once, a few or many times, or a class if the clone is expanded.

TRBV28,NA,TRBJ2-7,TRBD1,TGTGCCAGCGGTCGGACAGGGGACTTCTCCGAGCAGTACTTC,CASGRTGDFSEQYF
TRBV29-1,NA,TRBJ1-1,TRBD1,TGCAGCGTCCGTGGGGGGCAGGGGGCCAATGAAGCTTTCTTT,CSVRGGQGANEAFF
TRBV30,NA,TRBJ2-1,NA,TGTGCCTGGAGTCTGGGGCAGTCCTACAATGAGCAGTTCTTC,CAWSLGQSYNEQFF
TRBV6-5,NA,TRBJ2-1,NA,TGTGCCAGCAGGAGCCTCGGACAGTACAATGAGCAGTTCTTC,CASRSLGQYNEQFF
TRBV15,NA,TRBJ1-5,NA,TGTGCCACCAGCAGAGATCCCACAGGGATACAGAGCAATCAGCCCCAGCATTTT,CATSRDPTGIQSNQPQHF
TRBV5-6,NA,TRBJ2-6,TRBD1,TGTGCCAGCAGCGGGATCCGGGACAGGGGTTACTCTGGGGCCAACGTCCTGACTTTC,CASSGIRDRGYSGANVLTF
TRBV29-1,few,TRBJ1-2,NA,TGCAGCGTTTGGGCACAGGGTAGCTATGGCTACACCTTC,CSVWAQGSYGYTF
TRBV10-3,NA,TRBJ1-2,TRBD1,TGTGCCATCAGGCCCACAGGGGGGAGCTATGGCTACACCTTC,CAIRPTGGSYGYTF
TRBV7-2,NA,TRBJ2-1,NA,TGTGCCAGCAGCTCCCCGGTAGCCTATGAGCAGTTCTTC,CASSSPVAYEQFF
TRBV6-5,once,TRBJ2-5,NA,TGTGCCAGCAGTTCAACCCAGGGGACCCAGTACTTC,CASSSTQGTQYF
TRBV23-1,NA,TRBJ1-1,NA,TGCGCCAGCAGTCATAGGATCCGGACAGCAAAGGGATGGGCTTTCTTT,CASSHRIRTAKGWAFF
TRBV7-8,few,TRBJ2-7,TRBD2,TGTGCCAGCAGCTTAGGGACTAGCTGGTACGAGCAGTACTTC,CASSLGTSWYEQYF
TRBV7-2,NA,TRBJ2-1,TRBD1,TGTGCCAGCAGCACGGGACAGGGGGATCTTAGTGAGCAGTTCTTC,CASSTGQGDLSEQFF
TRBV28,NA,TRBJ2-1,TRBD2,TGTGCCAGCAGTATTTTTGCGGGAGATTTTTCCGCTGAGCAGTTCTTC,CASSIFAGDFSAEQFF
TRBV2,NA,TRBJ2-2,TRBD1,TGTGCCAGCAGCGCAATGTGGGGACAGGGAACCGGGGAGCTGTTTTTT,CASSAMWGQGTGELFF
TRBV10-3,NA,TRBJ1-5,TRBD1,TGTGCCATCAGTGAGTCGGGACAGGGCAGTCAGCCCCAGCATTTT,CAISESGQGSQPQHF
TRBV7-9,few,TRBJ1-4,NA,TGTGCCAGCAGTCCAAGCATGCGGGGTAATGAAAAACTGTTTTTT,CASSPSMRGNEKLFF
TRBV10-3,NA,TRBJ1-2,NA,TGTGCCGCCGCAGGGGTTTCTGGCTACACCTTC,CAAAGVSGYTF
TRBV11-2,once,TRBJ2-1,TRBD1,TGTGCCAGCAGCCCGCACAGGGGGCGGAACAATGAGCAGTTCTTC,CASSPHRGRNNEQFF
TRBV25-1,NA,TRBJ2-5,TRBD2,TGTGCCAGCAGTGAATTGGGAGGGGGCGGGGGGGGGACCCAGTACTTC,CASSELGGGGGGTQYF
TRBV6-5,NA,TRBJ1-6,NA,TGTGCCAGCACCGCAGGGTATCAGCCCCTCCACTTT,CASTAGYQPLHF
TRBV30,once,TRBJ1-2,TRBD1,TGTGCCTGGAGTCATCCGGGACAGGGGAACTATGGCTACACCTTC,CAWSHPGQGNYGYTF
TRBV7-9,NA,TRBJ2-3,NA,TGTGCCAGCAGCTCCCATCCTGGACAGTTCACAGATACGCAGTATTTT,CASSSHPGQFTDTQYF
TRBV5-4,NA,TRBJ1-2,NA,TGTGCCAGCAGCTTGAACAGGGATGGCTACACCTTC,CASSLNRDGYTF
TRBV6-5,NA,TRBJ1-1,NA,TGTGCCAGCAGTTTGGGGCGGTTGGGCACTGAAGCTTTCTTT,CASSLGRLGTEAFF
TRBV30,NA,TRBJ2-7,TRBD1,TGTGCCTGGATTAGGGGGACAGGGGATGTTCGGCAGTACTTC,CAWIRGTGDVRQYF
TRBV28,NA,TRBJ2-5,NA,TGTGCCAGCAGTTTATCTTCCCAAGAGACCCAGTACTTC,CASSLSSQETQYF
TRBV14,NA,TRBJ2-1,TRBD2,TGTGCCAGCAGCGGACTAGTTTACAATGAGCAGTTCTTC,CASSGLVYNEQFF
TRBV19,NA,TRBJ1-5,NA,TGTGCCAGTAGTATTGGAGAATATAGCAATCAGCCCCAGCATTTT,CASSIGEYSNQPQHF
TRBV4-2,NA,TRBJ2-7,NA,TGTGCCAGCAGCCCGGGCCGAAGGGGGAGCGGCTCCTACGAGCAGTACTTC,CASSPGRRGSGSYEQYF
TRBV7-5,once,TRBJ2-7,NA,TGTGCCAGAAGCTTAGCGGGGGAGTCCCTCGGCAACGAGCAGTACTTC,CARSLAGESLGNEQYF
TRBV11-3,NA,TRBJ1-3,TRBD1,TGTGCCAGCAGCTTAATACAGGGGAACACCATATATTTT,CASSLIQGNTIYF
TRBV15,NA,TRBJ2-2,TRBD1,TGTGCCACCAGCAGAGATCTAGGAGGGACAGGGGGCCCCGGGGAGCTGTTTTTT,CATSRDLGGTGGPGELFF
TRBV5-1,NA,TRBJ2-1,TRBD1,TGCGCCAGCAGCTTATTGGGACAGGGGAACAATGAGCAGTTCTTC,CASSLLGQGNNEQFF
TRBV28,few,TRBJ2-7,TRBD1,TGTGCCAGCTTGAAAGGGGGCGACAACTACGAGCAGTACTTC,CASLKGGDNYEQYF